This TCR beta chain was observed in a study of CD8+ T cells in alopecia areata. Treatment indicated: oral pan-JAK inhibitor, 5-10 mg twice daily. The researchers isolated CD4+ and CD8+ T cells from PBMCs by sorting. The sequencing template was cDNA reverse transcribed from extracted RNA. Using immunoSEQ multiplex PCR, the repertoire was profiled, and TCRdb retains in-frame clones only, with some absent. The sample yields about 280,000 clones, 58% seen once. CDR3 length: 14 residues. Germline V gene data show CDR1 as SGDLS and CDR2 as YYNGEE. V was pared by 2 bases and J by 2 bases, with 10 bases between. Concerning this clone itself: Its specificity is unknown. The sample holds other DNA sequences that translate to the same CDR3.

Findings and caveats of the study: Tofacitinib significantly decreased scalp clonality and expanded CD8+ clones among top 100. Patients shared TCRs less clearly than mice did, possibly owing to HLA. Scalp and blood samples kept many expanded lesional clones throughout tofacitinib.

This rearrangement joins TRBV9 to TRBJ1-2; D unresolved. The sequences come from CD4+ T cells sorted from blood, collected at week 24, from a patient treated with tofacitinib. The sequence came from a human donor with alopecia areata. CDR3 in amino acids: CASSVGGSNYGYTF. The CDR3 DNA reads TGTGCCAGCAGCGTGGGAGGGTCCAACTATGGCTACACCTTC.